The clone carrying this T cell receptor beta chain has more than one count but fewer than ten. Its antigen is not known. This specimen belongs to a study of beta chain features in type 1 diabetes. Study-wide results and caveats: Patients with type 1 diabetes showed fewer VDJ junction insertions and more deletions.

Trimming stripped 6 bases from V and 8 bases from J, with 17 bases between. Germline values: CDR1 LNHDA, CDR2 SQIVND (reference sequence). This CDR3 region has 14 residues. The isolated RNA, all of it, was reverse transcribed, so expressed TCRB transcripts were what got sequenced. Profiling relied on immunoSEQ multiplex PCR, and the TCRdb table lists in-frame clones only, not all of them. The sample consists of about 180,000 clones, 10% to 15% of them appearing once. This sequence was found in a woman under 30 in good health. The material sequenced was central memory CD4+ T cells from blood. V and J are TRBV19 and TRBJ2-4, with D possibly TRBD2 on 6 matching bases. The CDR3 DNA sequence: TGTGCCAGTAGGCTTGCGGGACGCGCGGACATTCAGTACTTC. It translates to CASRLAGRADIQYF. Drawing the rest from reference TRBV19 and TRBJ2-4, the complete variable domain is DGGITQSPKYLFRKEGQNVTLSCEQNLNHDAMYWYRQDPGQGLRLIYYSQIVNDFQKGDIAEGYSVSREKKESFPLTVTSAQKNPTAFYLCASRLAGRADIQYFGAGTRLSVL.